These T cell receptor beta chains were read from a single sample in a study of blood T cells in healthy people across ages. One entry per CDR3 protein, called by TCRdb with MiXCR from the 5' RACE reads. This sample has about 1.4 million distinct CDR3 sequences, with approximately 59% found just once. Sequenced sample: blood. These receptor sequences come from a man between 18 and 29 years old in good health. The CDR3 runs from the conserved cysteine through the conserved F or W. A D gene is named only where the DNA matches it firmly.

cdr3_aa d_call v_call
CASSSGASRGNEQFF - TRBV7-2
CSVEIRGRSYEQYF - TRBV29-1
CSARPRAGGVQYF - TRBV20-1
CASSLGDRWGYTF - TRBV12-3/TRBV12-4
CATSRDSGTYGYTF - TRBV15
CASSPPTSGSGNEQFF TRBD2 TRBV27
CASSEAQVRSYEQYF - TRBV28
CAISARVNTEAFF - TRBV10-3
CASSFYAGGDEQYF TRBD2 TRBV11-1
CASSKRINEQFF - TRBV21-1